This is a list of T cell receptor beta chains from one sample in a study of cytomegalovirus exposure and HLA in healthy donors. Produced via immunoSEQ multiplex PCR; TCRdb's table is partial and in-frame only. The top ten clones hold over 0.95% of a sample with fewer than 200,000 clones, 60% to 80% of them seen once. The specimen was PBMCs. The receptors shown here come from a woman aged 45-65 years in good health and CMV-seropositive. Each CDR3 is given with its conserved first and last residue. The order of the fields is D gene, clone size, V gene, J gene, CDR3 protein, CDR3 DNA. D genes are given only for firm matches. Some rows have no size entry. The others give once, few or many, or a class for an expanded clone.

-,-,TRBV19,TRBJ2-1,CASSLDSYNEQFF,TGTGCCAGTAGTCTGGACAGCTACAATGAGCAGTTCTTC
TRBD1,-,TRBV19,TRBJ1-5,CASSTRTGNIHQPQHF,TGTGCCAGTAGTACCCGGACAGGAAACATTCATCAGCCCCAGCATTTT
-,few,TRBV19,TRBJ2-6,CASRQVSGANVLTF,TGTGCCAGTAGACAGGTCTCTGGGGCCAACGTCCTGACTTTC
-,-,TRBV18,TRBJ1-1,CASSPPGGLANTEAFF,TGTGCCAGCTCACCTCCCGGGGGACTGGCGAACACTGAAGCTTTCTTT
-,-,TRBV2,TRBJ2-1,CASSGASDNEQFF,TGTGCCAGCAGTGGTGCGAGCGACAATGAGCAGTTCTTC
TRBD1,-,TRBV28,TRBJ1-5,CASSLGQGDNQPQHF,TGTGCCAGCAGTCTAGGACAGGGGGACAATCAGCCCCAGCATTTT
-,once,TRBV6-5,TRBJ1-4,CASSPGETTNEKLFF,TGTGCCAGCAGCCCCGGGGAAACAACTAATGAAAAACTGTTTTTT
-,-,TRBV2,TRBJ1-4,CASSSGGPLEKLFF,TGTGCCAGCTCCTCCGGGGGGCCTTTAGAAAAACTGTTTTTT
TRBD2,-,TRBV4-1,TRBJ2-1,CASSQGFFSGRGLGEQFF,TGCGCCAGCAGCCAAGGCTTCTTTAGCGGGAGAGGGCTCGGTGAGCAGTTCTTC
TRBD2,once,TRBV7-9,TRBJ2-3,CASSWAGGFTDTQYF,TGTGCCAGCAGCTGGGCGGGAGGCTTCACAGATACGCAGTATTTT
TRBD2,-,TRBV5-1,TRBJ2-5,CASSSGPAGGQETQYF,TGCGCCAGCAGCTCCGGGCCAGCGGGGGGGCAAGAGACCCAGTACTTC
TRBD1,-,TRBV30,TRBJ2-7,CAWEIRTGLGREQYF,TGTGCCTGGGAAATAAGGACAGGGCTTGGTCGCGAGCAGTACTTC
-,-,TRBV19,TRBJ1-1,CASRGRMDTEAFF,TGTGCCAGTAGAGGGAGGATGGACACTGAAGCTTTCTTT
-,-,TRBV28,TRBJ1-5,CASSYLRDSNQPQHF,TGTGCCAGCAGTTATCTCAGGGATAGCAATCAGCCCCAGCATTTT
TRBD1,-,TRBV29-1,TRBJ1-1,CSALDRGTEAFF,TGCAGCGCCTTGGACAGGGGAACTGAAGCTTTCTTT
-,-,TRBV6-1,TRBJ2-3,CASSEAQGLYTDTQYF,TGTGCCAGCAGTGAAGCTCAGGGACTCTACACAGATACGCAGTATTTT
TRBD1,-,TRBV4-1,TRBJ1-3,CASSQPTGARPIYF,TGCGCCAGCAGCCAACCTACAGGGGCCCGACCCATATATTTT
-,-,TRBV2,TRBJ1-1,CASSLDRNTEAFF,TGTGCCAGCAGTCTTGACAGGAACACTGAAGCTTTCTTT
TRBD1,-,TRBV7-6,TRBJ2-7,CASSSGTAGSYEQYF,TGTGCCAGCAGCTCGGGGACAGCAGGCTCCTACGAGCAGTACTTC
TRBD2,-,TRBV5-1,TRBJ2-2,CASSSLADLTGELFF,TGCGCCAGCAGTTCTCTAGCGGACCTAACCGGGGAGCTGTTTTTT
-,once,TRBV5-6,TRBJ1-1,CASSPEPQRNTEAFF,TGTGCCAGCAGCCCAGAACCACAGAGGAACACTGAAGCTTTCTTT
-,-,TRBV6-1,TRBJ1-3,CASSENQGYNTGNTIYF,TGTGCCAGCAGTGAAAACCAGGGCTACAACACGGGAAACACCATATATTTT
-,-,TRBV7-2,TRBJ1-5,CASSRDGDQPQHF,TGTGCCAGCAGCCGGGATGGAGATCAGCCCCAGCATTTT
TRBD1,-,TRBV5-6,TRBJ1-4,CASSHSRQGGNEKLFF,TGTGCCAGCAGTCACTCTCGACAGGGCGGGAATGAAAAACTGTTTTTT
-,-,TRBV25-1,TRBJ2-3,CASSEIATDTQYF,TGTGCCAGCAGTGAAATAGCCACAGATACGCAGTATTTT
TRBD1,-,TRBV18,TRBJ1-4,CASSPPGQGASYEKLFF,TGTGCCAGCTCACCACCGGGACAGGGGGCCTCCTATGAAAAACTGTTTTTT
TRBD1,-,TRBV7-2,TRBJ1-1,CASSARGLGTEAFF,TGTGCCAGCAGCGCGAGGGGGCTAGGGACTGAAGCTTTCTTT
TRBD1,-,TRBV27,TRBJ2-7,CATLRLDRPYEQYF,TGTGCCACCCTTCGTTTGGACAGGCCCTACGAGCAGTACTTC
-,-,TRBV4-3,TRBJ2-2,CASSQETGFTGELFF,TGCGCCAGCAGCCAAGAAACCGGTTTCACCGGGGAGCTGTTTTTT
-,-,TRBV2,TRBJ2-1,CASRPVGEALQFF,TGTGCCAGCAGGCCAGTGGGAGAGGCTCTCCAGTTCTTC
TRBD1,-,TRBV19,TRBJ1-5,CASGDSINQPQHF,TGTGCCAGTGGGGACAGCATTAATCAGCCCCAGCATTTT
TRBD2,-,TRBV2,TRBJ2-1,CASSGALAANEQFF,TGTGCCAGCAGTGGGGCCCTAGCGGCCAATGAGCAGTTCTTC
TRBD1,-,TRBV7-9,TRBJ2-7,CASSDDRVEQYF,TGTGCCAGCAGCGATGACAGGGTCGAGCAGTACTTC
TRBD1,-,TRBV4-1,TRBJ2-2,CASSQGDRNTGELFF,TGCGCCAGCAGCCAAGGGGACAGAAACACCGGGGAGCTGTTTTTT
-,-,TRBV27,TRBJ2-4,CASSSWEAKNIQYF,TGTGCCAGCAGTTCCTGGGAGGCCAAAAACATTCAGTACTTC
-,few,TRBV18,TRBJ1-1,CASSPTGHEAFF,TGTGCCAGCTCACCTACAGGACATGAAGCTTTCTTT
TRBD2,-,TRBV7-2,TRBJ2-3,CASSLRLAGYTDTQYF,TGTGCCAGCAGCTTACGACTAGCGGGATACACAGATACGCAGTATTTT
TRBD2,-,TRBV6-6,TRBJ2-1,CASNSGLAGLSNEQFF,TGTGCCAGCAACTCCGGACTAGCGGGCTTAAGCAATGAGCAGTTCTTC
-,-,TRBV4-1,TRBJ1-2,CASSQAAIALGGYTF,TGCGCCAGCAGCCAAGCGGCGATCGCGCTGGGCGGCTACACCTTC
TRBD2,-,TRBV11-2,TRBJ2-1,CASSLDGASGGHNEQFF,TGTGCCAGCAGCTTAGATGGGGCTAGCGGGGGCCACAATGAGCAGTTCTTC
-,few,TRBV6-5,TRBJ2-5,CASSYGQQETQYF,TGTGCCAGCAGTTACGGTCAGCAAGAGACCCAGTACTTC
-,-,TRBV9,TRBJ2-3,CASSVESGIGTDTQYF,TGTGCCAGCAGCGTAGAGTCGGGAATAGGCACAGATACGCAGTATTTT
TRBD1,-,TRBV27,TRBJ1-6,CASRARDSYNSPLHF,TGTGCCAGCCGTGCCCGGGACAGCTATAATTCACCCCTCCACTTT
-,-,TRBV5-1,TRBJ2-1,CASSLVLAENNEQFF,TGCGCCAGCAGCTTGGTACTAGCCGAAAACAATGAGCAGTTCTTC
-,-,TRBV6-1,TRBJ1-1,CASNRGNTEAFF,TGTGCCAGCAACCGGGGGAACACTGAAGCTTTCTTT
-,-,TRBV5-6,TRBJ1-5,CASSLGTFSQPQHF,TGTGCCAGCAGCCTAGGGACATTTAGTCAGCCCCAGCATTTT
TRBD2,-,TRBV19,TRBJ2-5,CASTERLAGGKETQYF,TGTGCCAGCACCGAGAGACTAGCGGGAGGGAAAGAGACCCAGTACTTC
-,once,TRBV5-4,TRBJ2-5,CASSLSGQETQYF,TGTGCCAGCAGCTTGTCAGGCCAAGAGACCCAGTACTTC
TRBD1,-,TRBV7-9,TRBJ2-1,CASSFAGGSGNEQFF,TGTGCCAGCAGCTTTGCAGGGGGATCAGGGAATGAGCAGTTCTTC
-,-,TRBV7-8,TRBJ2-1,CASSFRSASSYNEQFF,TGTGCCAGCAGCTTTCGTAGCGCCAGCTCCTACAATGAGCAGTTCTTC
TRBD1,-,TRBV27,TRBJ1-2,CASSSAGTGGRGYTF,TGTGCCAGCAGCTCTGCCGGGACAGGGGGCCGGGGCTACACCTTC
-,-,TRBV14,TRBJ1-2,CASSPAGLGYGYTF,TGTGCCAGCAGCCCCGCCGGCCTAGGCTATGGCTACACCTTC
-,-,TRBV6-5,TRBJ2-2,CASSYTQGTGELFF,TGTGCCAGCAGTTACACCCAGGGGACCGGGGAGCTGTTTTTT